Below are 21 T cell receptor beta chains sequenced from a single sample in a study of blood T cell repertoires in COVID-19. The table came from immunoSEQ multiplex PCR; TCRdb's copy has only in-frame clones and leaves some out. The sample lists approximately 150,000 clones; around 84% were seen once. The sample consisted of PBMCs or T cells enriched from blood (not recorded which). The receptors were gathered from a woman aged 50 to 65 who had recovered from COVID-19.

The chain has TRBV3-1 (or the pseudogene TRBV3-2) and TRBJ2-6; possible D gene TRBD1, 5 bases. Germline V gene lookup returns CDR1 LGHDT and CDR2 YNNKEL (reference sequence). This CDR3 is built from 16 residues. V lost 1 base, J lost 1 base, and 8 bases lay in between. In DNA, the CDR3 is TGTGCCAGCAGCCAAGGGGGCGCTTCTGGGGCCAACGTCCTGACTTTC. Translated: CASSQGGASGANVLTF.

The rearrangement joins TRBV2 to TRBJ2-1; the D gene is possibly TRBD2 (5 bases). Trimming cost V 6 bases and J 10 bases, with 16 bases left between them. The CDR3 contains 13 residues. CDR1 is SNHLY and CDR2 is FYNNEI in the germline V gene. The CDR3, as DNA: TGTGCCAGCAGGGAGCCAAGGGAGTACGAGCAGTTCTTC. Residues: CASREPREYEQFF. The variable domain in full, with the rest retrieved from reference TRBV2 and TRBJ2-1, is EPEVTQTPSHQVTQMGQEVILRCVPISNHLYFYWYRQILGQKVEFLVSFYNNEISEKSEIFDDQFSVERPDGSNFTLKIRSTKLEDSAMYFCASREPREYEQFFGPGTRLTVL.

This chain links TRBV7-9 with TRBJ2-7; D possibly corresponds to TRBD1 (5 bases). This CDR3 contains 15 residues. Per the germline V gene, CDR1 is SEHNR and CDR2 is FQNEAQ (reference sequence). Trimming removed 5 bases at V and 1 base at J, with 15 bases between. The CDR3 nucleotides are TGTGCCAGCAGCCATTCAGGGTTCCAGTCCTACGAGCAGTACTTC. Protein sequence: CASSHSGFQSYEQYF.

There are many counts of this clone. The rearrangement uses TRBV4-3 and TRBJ1-1; D unclear. This CDR3 has 14 residues. Germline CDR1 LGHNA, CDR2 YSLEER. V lost 2 bases and J lost 6, with 13 bases in between. In DNA, the CDR3 is TGCGCCAGCAGCCAACAGACGAGGGTGGCTGAAGCTTTCTTT. Amino acid sequence: CASSQQTRVAEAFF.

V gene TRBV2 combines with J gene TRBJ1-2, with TRBD1 identical over 9 bases. This CDR3 spans 14 amino acids. The trim removed 11 bases at V and 3 bases at J, leaving 10 bases unmatched. Germline CDR1 and CDR2: SNHLY and FYNNEI. The CDR3 DNA reads as TGTGCCGGCCTCTCCGGACAGGGGTACTATGGCTACACCTTC. Residues: CAGLSGQGYYGYTF.

The V gene is TRBV14, the J gene TRBJ2-7; 9 bases align to TRBD1. The CDR3 contains 12 residues. The germline V gene encodes CDR1 SGHDN and CDR2 FVKESK. Trimming at V came to 7 bases and at J to 6 bases, leaving 4 bases not matched to a gene. CDR3 nucleotide sequence: TGTGCCAGCAATGGACAGGGGTCCGAGCAGTACTTC. It specifies CASNGQGSEQYF.

The chain is built from TRBV7-8 and TRBJ2-7, with D perhaps TRBD2 (6 bases). In germline, CDR1 is SGHVS, CDR2 FQNEAQ. V was clipped by 7 bases and J by 2 bases, with 15 bases between them. The CDR3 consists of 14 residues. The CDR3 DNA sequence: TGTGCCAGCAACTCATGGGGCGGGACCTACGAGCAGTACTTC. Amino acid sequence: CASNSWGGTYEQYF.

V and J are TRBV28 and TRBJ2-3; TRBD1 agrees at 9 bases. Germline V gene sequence: CDR1 MDHEN, CDR2 SYDVKM. V shed 4 bases and J 0 bases; nucleotides not matched to a gene: 5. The CDR3 has 16 residues. CDR3 sequence: CASSSWGTGSTDTQYF. Here the CDR3 DNA reads TGTGCCAGCAGTTCTTGGGGGACAGGGAGCACAGATACGCAGTATTTT.

This clone was picked up a small number of times. The chain links TRBV5-1 to TRBJ1-1, with D possibly being TRBD1 (5 bases). CDR1 SGHRS and CDR2 YFSETQ come from the germline V gene. The V gene lost 4 bases and the J gene lost 3 bases, with 16 bases spanning the gap. The CDR3 extends over 15 amino acids. DNA of the CDR3: TGCGCCAGCAGCCCAGGGATAGGGCTTCACACTGAAGCTTTCTTT. Residues: CASSPGIGLHTEAFF. Combining the CDR3 with reference TRBV5-1 and TRBJ1-1 gives the whole variable domain KAGVTQTPRYLIKTRGQQVTLSCSPISGHRSVSWYQQTPGQGLQFLFEYFSETQRNKGNFPGRFSGRQFSNSRSEMNVSTLELGDSALYLCASSPGIGLHTEAFFGQGTRLTVV.

Only one count was recorded for this clone. The chain is built from TRBV5-4 and TRBJ2-7; 8 bases map to TRBD2. The J segment lost 4 bases and the V segment lost 3 bases, leaving 6 bases of the junction unmatched. Per germline, CDR1 SGHNT and CDR2 YYREEE (reference sequence). CDR3 length: 14 amino acids. CDR3 in DNA: TGTGCCAGCAGCTCCCGGACTAGCCCGTACGAGCAGTACTTC. The encoded protein is CASSSRTSPYEQYF. The whole variable domain, remainder taken from reference TRBV5-4 and TRBJ2-7, is ETGVTQSPTHLIKTRGQQVTLRCSSQSGHNTVSWYQQALGQGPQFIFQYYREEENGRGNFPPRFSGLQFPNYSSELNVNALELDDSALYLCASSSRTSPYEQYFGPGTRLTVT.

V is TRBV5-1 and J is TRBJ1-2; TRBD1 might be the D (6 bases). Germline V gene data show CDR1 as SGHRS and CDR2 as YFSETQ. V lost 0 bases, J lost 1 base, and 10 bases lay in between. The CDR3 has 15 residues. The CDR3 bases are TGCGCCAGCAGCTTGGTTACAGGGATTAACTATGGCTACACCTTC. It translates to CASSLVTGINYGYTF.

This clone was seen a few times. The chain couples TRBV4-1 to TRBJ2-1; 7 bases fit TRBD2. The V gene end was trimmed by 3 bases and the J gene end by 7 bases; junction bases not matched to a gene: 15. The CDR3 runs to 17 residues. Germline assignment: CDR1 MGHRA and CDR2 YSYEKL. The CDR3, as DNA: TGCGCCAGCAGCCACGATACGGGACTAACACAACTTAATGAGCAGTTCTTC. Protein product: CASSHDTGLTQLNEQFF.

This rearrangement joins TRBV19 to TRBJ1-6; no clear D gene. This CDR3 is 13 amino acids long. V lost 5 bases and J lost 10, with 12 bases in between. The germline V gene encodes CDR1 LNHDA and CDR2 SQIVND (reference sequence). The DNA of the CDR3 is TGTGCCAGTAGTCCCTCCCTGGGCTCACCCCTCCACTTT. It is translated as CASSPSLGSPLHF.

Points on this clone: Other DNA sequences in the same sample also yield this CDR3. The chain combines TRBV27 with TRBJ2-7; 7 nucleotides line up with TRBD2. Germline V gene data show CDR1 as MNHEY and CDR2 as SMNVEV (reference sequence). This CDR3 has 13 amino acids. Germline trimming cut 6 bases from V and 2 bases from J; bases unmatched to any gene: 4. The CDR3 here is CASSPGGPYEQYF. DNA of the CDR3: TGTGCCAGCAGCCCGGGAGGCCCCTACGAGCAGTACTTC.

In this sample, this clone turned up once. The chain couples TRBV4-2 to TRBJ2-5; perhaps TRBD1 as D (6 bases). CDR1 and CDR2 (germline): LGHNA, YNFKEQ. Trimming removed 1 base at V and 5 bases at J, with 17 bases between. The CDR3 loop spans 16 amino acids. CDR3 bases: TGTGCCAGCAGCCAAGTTCTTGCAGGGGCGGATGAGACCCAGTACTTC. This sequence encodes CASSQVLAGADETQYF.

The chain is built from TRBV5-4 and TRBJ2-5, with D maybe TRBD2 (5 bases). V was cut by 0 bases and J by 3 bases, with 9 bases left in between. This CDR3 comprises 14 residues. Per the germline V gene, CDR1 is SGHNT and CDR2 is YYREEE (reference sequence). The CDR3 region is CASSLAEGEETQYF. CDR3 coding DNA: TGTGCCAGCAGCTTGGCAGAGGGCGAAGAGACCCAGTACTTC. Full variable domain (remainder filled in from reference TRBV5-4 and TRBJ2-5): ETGVTQSPTHLIKTRGQQVTLRCSSQSGHNTVSWYQQALGQGPQFIFQYYREEENGRGNFPPRFSGLQFPNYSSELNVNALELDDSALYLCASSLAEGEETQYFGPGTRLLVL.

The chain combines TRBV6-6 with TRBJ1-3; no clear D gene. V gave up 2 bases and J gave up 0 bases, with 8 bases separating them. The CDR3 extends over 15 amino acids. The germline V gene has CDR1 MNHNY and CDR2 SVGAGI (reference sequence). CDR3 nucleotide sequence: TGTGCCAGCAGTTACATCGGGTTCTCTGGAAACACCATATATTTT. Its translation is CASSYIGFSGNTIYF.

This chain links TRBV7-3 with TRBJ2-2; D may be TRBD2 (6 bases). The CDR3 is 16 residues long. Trimming shortened V by 3 bases and J by 4 bases, and 15 bases separated the two germline ends. Germline V gene data show CDR1 as SGHTA and CDR2 as FQGTGA. The CDR3 loop is CASSLGIAGPTGELFF. In DNA, the CDR3 is TGTGCCAGCAGCTTGGGTATTGCGGGACCCACCGGGGAGCTGTTTTTT.

Here the CDR3 reads CASSPSSGTQYF. In DNA form, the CDR3 reads TGTGCCAGCTCACCGAGTTCGGGTACGCAGTATTTT. The V call is TRBV18, the J call TRBJ2-3; D is undetermined. This CDR3 is 12 amino acids long. Trimming took off 3 bases at V and 8 bases at J, with 9 bases between the two ends. From germline, CDR1 is KGHSH and CDR2 LQKENI.

The J gene is TRBJ2-1, the V gene TRBV4-1; 7 bases are a match to TRBD1. J lost 4 bases, V lost 3 bases, and 6 bases had no gene match. CDR1 and CDR2 (germline): MGHRA, YSYEKL. The CDR3 is 15 amino acids. The CDR3 spells CASSQVQGIYNEQFF. The CDR3 DNA is TGCGCCAGCAGCCAGGTACAGGGGATTTACAATGAGCAGTTCTTC.

This chain joins TRBV29-1 and TRBJ1-2; no clear D gene. In germline, CDR1 is SQVTM, CDR2 ANQGSEA. Trimming left V 4 bases short and J 1 base short, with 7 bases between. This CDR3 spans 12 amino acids. CDR3 sequence: CSVVADNYGYTF. CDR3 sequence (DNA): TGCAGCGTTGTAGCCGATAACTATGGCTACACCTTC.